What follows describes a single TCR beta chain. The antigen remains unidentified. The germline V gene encodes CDR1 SEHNR and CDR2 FQNEAQ (reference sequence). The CDR3 contains 16 residues. Losses at the gene ends were 5 bases for V and 8 bases for J; bases not matched to a gene: 13. Method: immunoSEQ multiplex PCR; TCRdb's copy keeps in-frame clones and lacks some. The data hold about 700,000 clones, with around 90% observed a single time. This record belongs to a study of shared clonotypes between healthy human individuals. Whole-study results and caveats: Generally, naive subsets came out with larger estimated richness than memory subsets.

Naive CD8 cells comprised CD45RO-negative, CCR7-positively selected cells, excluding terminally differentiated effector memory CD45RA+ cells. Input material: naive CD8+ T cells sorted from blood. The chain combines TRBV7-9 with TRBJ2-1; 9 positions match TRBD1. The sequence was obtained from a man between 25 and 39 years old in good health. The CDR3 is CASSPPGTGTFDEQFF. The CDR3 DNA is TGTGCCAGCAGCCCGCCCGGGACAGGGACCTTCGATGAGCAGTTCTTC. Looking up the rest from reference TRBV7-9 and TRBJ2-1 gives the full variable domain: DTGVSQNPRHKITKRGQNVTFRCDPISEHNRLYWYRQTLGQGPEFLTYFQNEAQLEKSRLLSDRFSAERPKGSFSTLEIQRTEQGDSAMYLCASSPPGTGTFDEQFFGPGTRLTVL.